The T cell receptor beta chain described here comes from a study of CD8+CD57+ T cells in acquired aplastic anemia. In the study overall: Sorted CD4+ and CD8+ cell DNA averaged around 3 ug. Study-level findings and limits: Patients and controls turned out to have approximately 29 CD8+ CDR3 sequences in common. Any difference that existed in CD8+ Simpson's diversity between patients and controls was not significant.

Patients included in sequencing had previously demonstrated CD8+CD57+ cell expansion by flow cytometry. On this clonotype: What it binds is unknown.

Genomic DNA, serving as template, underwent TCR beta VDJ and CDR3 profiling. Each CDR3 protein is one row after TCRdb ran MiXCR on the reads. The data hold 180,000 or so distinct CDR3 sequences, with 47% observed a single time. Sequenced: sorted CD4+, CD8+, or CD8+CD57+ T cells (not recorded which) from PBMCs. The sequence was collected from a human donor with aplastic anemia.

CDR3 region: CSARGLDRGSSYEQYF. CDR3 nucleotides: TGCAGTGCTAGGGGTCTCGACAGGGGCAGCTCCTACGAGCAGTACTTC. The rearrangement uses TRBV20-1 and TRBJ2-7, with 8 nucleotides matching TRBD1. The CDR3 loop spans 16 amino acids. Germline-derived CDR1 and CDR2 are DFQATT and SNEGSKA (reference sequence). V lost 3 bases and J lost 0; bases outside the gene matches: 10.